The present TCR beta chain was sequenced within a study of blood T cell repertoires in COVID-19 (dated by TCRdb to 2018 to 2020). Broadly, across the study: The collaborator samples originated in the United States, Italy and Spain and spanned the acute and convalescent phases of COVID-19. The material from the prospective study consisted of cDNA or gDNA derived from T cells, B-cell-depleted T cells, or PBMCs. Deeply sampled blood TCRbeta repertoires from subjects exposed to, actively infected with, or recovered from COVID-19 were included in the dataset. The repertoires were released in a freely available public database intended as a resource for research on the immune response to SARS-CoV-2. The samples were drawn from the first 160 participants of the ongoing ImmuneRACE study and from 1,254 subjects provided by 6 global collaborators. Sample metadata almost always included a de-identified subject ID, COVID-19 status, age in years and sex. Where available, HLA class I and class II types were taken from metadata supplied by the sample provider and were not determined by assay-based typing. The paper's findings and limits, for the study overall: The quantity of clinical and demographic metadata differed by source and by participant and was supplied without curation.

Reading the germline V gene gives CDR1 SQVTM and CDR2 ANQGSEA. The CDR3 measures 16 amino acids from cysteine to phenylalanine. Kept here is only the CDR3 DNA, which spans 48 bases and is read in frame from base 1. A distance of 20 bases separates the germline ends of V and J, which lose 5 bases and 2 bases respectively. Each collaborating institution followed its own protocols to collect whole blood in K2EDTA tubes. For TCRbeta analysis, collaborator samples were shipped as frozen whole blood, as isolated PBMCs, or as DNA extracted from either sample type. TCRbeta CDR3 regions were amplified from genomic DNA by means of the immunoSEQ Assay, a bias-controlled multiplex PCR. From the authors' description of their analysis: The number of nucleated cells in each sample was estimated by amplification of reference gene primers within the assay. To quantify the absolute abundance of each unique TCRbeta CDR3 rearrangement, sequence reads were collapsed and filtered. For each sample, productive Simpson clonality was calculated as the square root of Simpson's diversity index over productive rearrangements. Not all clones reach the TCRdb copy of this immuneACCESS table, which keeps in-frame sequences only. Checked studies attribute under half of the gap to unresolved V genes and leave the rest unexplained. Clone size and the V and J calls come from that table; the DNA yielded D and trimming. The table for this sample lists 200,000 to 250,000 clones; about 90% of them were counted only once. The top ten constitute 2.2% of the sample.

Worth noting for this clone: The antigen it binds to is not known. One base away there is no much larger clone; base qualities are not given.

This receptor was taken from a woman between 45 and 60 years old with acute or convalescent COVID-19. Recombination linked TRBV29-1 to TRBJ2-3; 7 matching bases give a weak D call of TRBD1. The sample taken for sequencing was peripheral blood. DNA sequence: TGCAGCGTTCGGGAGAGATCCAGGGGGGTCACAGATACGCAGTATTTT. Translated, this gives CSVRERSRGVTDTQYF.